This TCR beta chain appears in the sequencing data of a study of cytomegalovirus exposure and HLA in healthy donors. The CDR3 extends over 13 amino acids. The germline V gene encodes CDR1 MNHEY and CDR2 SVGAGI. The V end lost 6 bases, the J end lost 11 bases, and 18 bases lay between the germline ends. A multiplex PCR was run with 60 Vbeta primers and 13 Jbeta primers. Profiling relied on immunoSEQ multiplex PCR, and the TCRdb table lists in-frame clones only, not all of them. Here the sample spans 200,000 to 250,000 clones, 85% to 90% being singletons. Healthy individuals who donated bone marrow served as the donors.

The chain uses TRBV6-5 and TRBJ2-3; D not certain. Material for sequencing was PBMCs. The sequence came from a human donor in good health. The DNA of the CDR3 is TGTGCCAGCAGCCCCCCTGGAAGTCCAGGGCAGTATTTT. As protein: CASSPPGSPGQYF.